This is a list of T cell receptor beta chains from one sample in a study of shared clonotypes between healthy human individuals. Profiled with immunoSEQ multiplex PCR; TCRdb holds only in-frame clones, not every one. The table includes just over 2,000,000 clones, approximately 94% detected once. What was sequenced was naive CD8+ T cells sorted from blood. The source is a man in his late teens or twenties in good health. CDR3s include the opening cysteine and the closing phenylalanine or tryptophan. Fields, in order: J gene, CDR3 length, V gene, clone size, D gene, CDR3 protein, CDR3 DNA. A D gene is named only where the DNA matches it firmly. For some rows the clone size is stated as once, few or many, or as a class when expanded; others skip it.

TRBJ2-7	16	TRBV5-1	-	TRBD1	CASSPLPGQDVYEQYF	TGCGCCAGCAGCCCGCTGCCGGGACAGGACGTTTACGAGCAGTACTTC
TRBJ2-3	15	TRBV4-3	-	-	CASSQETRSTDTQYF	TGCGCCAGCAGCCAAGAGACTAGGTCTACAGATACGCAGTATTTT
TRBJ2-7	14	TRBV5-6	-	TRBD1	CASSSGTGVYEQYF	TGTGCCAGCAGCTCCGGGACAGGGGTGTACGAGCAGTACTTC
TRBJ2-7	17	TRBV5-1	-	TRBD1	CASSLAGPDRVAYEQYF	TGCGCCAGCAGCTTGGCCGGGCCCGACAGGGTCGCGTACGAGCAGTACTTC
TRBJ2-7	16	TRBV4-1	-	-	CASSQEDPLSSYEQYF	TGCGCCAGCAGCCAAGAAGACCCCCTTAGCTCCTACGAGCAGTACTTC
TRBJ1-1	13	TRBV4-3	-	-	CASSRAEGTEAFF	TGCGCCAGCAGCCGAGCAGAGGGAACTGAAGCTTTCTTT
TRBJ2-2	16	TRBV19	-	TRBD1	CASSPRTGSRGGELFF	TGTGCCAGTAGTCCTAGGACAGGGAGTAGGGGCGGGGAGCTGTTTTTT
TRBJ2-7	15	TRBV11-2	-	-	CASSPGGTPPYEQYF	TGTGCCAGCAGCCCCGGGGGTACACCTCCCTACGAGCAGTACTTC
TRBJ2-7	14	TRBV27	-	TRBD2	CASRLAGGAYEQYF	TGTGCCAGCAGATTAGCGGGGGGAGCCTACGAGCAGTACTTC
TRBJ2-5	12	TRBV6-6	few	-	CASSYTQETQYF	TGTGCCAGCAGTTACACCCAAGAGACCCAGTACTTC
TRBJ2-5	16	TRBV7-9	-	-	CASSLAQGLIYETQYF	TGTGCCAGCAGCTTAGCGCAGGGTCTCATTTACGAGACCCAGTACTTC
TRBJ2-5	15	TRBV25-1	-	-	CASSDSTDNQETQYF	TGTGCCAGCAGTGACTCGACGGACAACCAAGAGACCCAGTACTTC
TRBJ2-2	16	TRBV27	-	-	CASLKKWRSGTGELFF	TGTGCCAGCCTGAAAAAGTGGAGGTCCGGCACCGGGGAGCTGTTTTTT
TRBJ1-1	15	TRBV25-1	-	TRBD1	CASSELGDRETEAFF	TGTGCCAGCAGTGAATTAGGTGACAGGGAAACTGAAGCTTTCTTT
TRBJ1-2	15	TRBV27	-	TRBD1	CASSLSSGQNYGYTF	TGTGCCAGCAGTTTAAGCTCGGGACAGAACTATGGCTACACCTTC
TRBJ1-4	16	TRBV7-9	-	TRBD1	CASSFRQGGPNEKLFF	TGTGCCAGCAGCTTTCGACAGGGGGGGCCTAATGAAAAACTGTTTTTT
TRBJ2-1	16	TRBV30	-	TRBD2	CAWSGYGGNSYNEQFF	TGTGCCTGGAGTGGGTACGGGGGGAACTCCTACAATGAGCAGTTCTTC
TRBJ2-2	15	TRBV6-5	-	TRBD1	CASSYGQGGTGELFF	TGTGCCAGCAGTTACGGACAGGGGGGGACCGGGGAGCTGTTTTTT
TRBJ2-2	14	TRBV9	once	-	CASSPSGRAGELFF	TGTGCCAGCAGCCCCTCGGGAAGAGCCGGGGAGCTGTTTTTT
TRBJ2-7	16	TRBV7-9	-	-	CASSSGEGTTTYEQYF	TGTGCCAGCAGCTCAGGGGAAGGGACCACAACCTACGAGCAGTACTTC
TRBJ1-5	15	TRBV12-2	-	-	CAPEAGGDSNQPQHF	TGTGCCCCGGAAGCAGGGGGAGATAGCAATCAGCCCCAGCATTTT
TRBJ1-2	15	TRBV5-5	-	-	CASSLGGQVNYGYTF	TGTGCCAGCAGCCTGGGGGGACAAGTTAACTATGGCTACACCTTC
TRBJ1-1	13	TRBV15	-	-	CATSRGMNTEAFF	TGTGCCACCAGCAGAGGGATGAACACTGAAGCTTTCTTT
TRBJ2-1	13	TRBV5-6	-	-	CASSFKGDNEQFF	TGTGCCAGCAGCTTTAAAGGAGACAATGAGCAGTTCTTC
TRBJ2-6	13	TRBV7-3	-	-	CASSHRGLNVLTF	TGTGCCAGCAGCCACCGGGGGCTCAACGTCCTGACTTTC
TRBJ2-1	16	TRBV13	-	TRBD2	CASSQLAGGLGNEQFF	TGTGCCAGCAGCCAATTAGCGGGAGGATTGGGAAATGAGCAGTTCTTC
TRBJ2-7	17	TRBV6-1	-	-	CASSENVFGGRIYEQYF	TGTGCCAGCAGTGAAAACGTCTTCGGGGGGCGCATCTACGAGCAGTACTTC
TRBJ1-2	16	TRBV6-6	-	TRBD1	CASSYVTAGGPYGYTF	TGTGCCAGCAGTTATGTAACGGCAGGGGGCCCCTATGGCTACACCTTC
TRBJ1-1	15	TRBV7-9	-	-	CASSLGQGENTEAFF	TGTGCCAGCAGCTTAGGTCAAGGCGAGAACACTGAAGCTTTCTTT
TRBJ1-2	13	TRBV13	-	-	CASAGDGPYGYTF	TGTGCCAGCGCTGGGGACGGCCCCTATGGCTACACCTTC
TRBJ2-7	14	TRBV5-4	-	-	CASSLGDRSYEQYF	TGTGCCAGCAGCTTGGGCGACAGGTCCTACGAGCAGTACTTC
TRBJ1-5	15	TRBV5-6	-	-	CASSWGGFSNQPQHF	TGTGCCAGCAGCTGGGGCGGTTTTAGCAATCAGCCCCAGCATTTT
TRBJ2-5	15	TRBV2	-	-	CASSEAQGSSETQYF	TGTGCCAGCAGTGAAGCGCAGGGTAGCTCAGAGACCCAGTACTTC
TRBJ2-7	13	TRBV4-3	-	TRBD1	CASSLGQGYEQYF	TGCGCCAGCAGCCTTGGACAGGGGTACGAGCAGTACTTC
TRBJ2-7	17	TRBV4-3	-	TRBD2	CASSQDRATSGNYEQYF	TGCGCCAGCAGCCAAGATCGGGCGACTAGCGGGAACTACGAGCAGTACTTC
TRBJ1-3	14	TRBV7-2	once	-	CASTQGPSGNTIYF	TGTGCCAGCACCCAAGGCCCCTCTGGAAACACCATATATTTT
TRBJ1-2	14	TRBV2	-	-	CASSGQKLNYGYTF	TGTGCCAGCAGTGGACAGAAGCTTAACTATGGCTACACCTTC
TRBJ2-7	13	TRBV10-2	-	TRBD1	CASSGGTAYEQYF	TGCGCCAGCAGTGGTGGGACAGCCTACGAGCAGTACTTC
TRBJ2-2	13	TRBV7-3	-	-	CASSLTGSGELFF	TGTGCCAGCAGCTTAACAGGGTCCGGGGAGCTGTTTTTT
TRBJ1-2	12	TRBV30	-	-	CAWSVLEGGYTF	TGTGCCTGGAGTGTACTGGAGGGCGGCTACACCTTC
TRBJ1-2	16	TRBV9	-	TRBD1	CASSDGTEELYYGYTF	TGTGCCAGCAGCGACGGGACAGAAGAGCTTTACTATGGCTACACCTTC
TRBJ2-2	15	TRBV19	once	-	CASTKSGIYTGELFF	TGTGCCAGTACCAAAAGCGGAATATACACCGGGGAGCTGTTTTTT
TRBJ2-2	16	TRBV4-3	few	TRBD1	CASSLRDSSNTGELFF	TGCGCCAGCAGCCTCAGGGACAGTTCGAACACCGGGGAGCTGTTTTTT
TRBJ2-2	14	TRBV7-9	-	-	CASSLGLTEEELFF	TGTGCCAGCAGCCTAGGACTCACCGAGGAGGAGCTGTTTTTT
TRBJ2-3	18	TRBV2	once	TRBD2	CASSGKGLAGGSTDTQYF	TGTGCCAGCAGTGGGAAGGGACTAGCGGGGGGCAGCACAGATACGCAGTATTTT
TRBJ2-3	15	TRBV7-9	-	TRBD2	CASSLTPGLGDTQYF	TGTGCCAGCAGCTTAACCCCGGGACTAGGGGATACGCAGTATTTT
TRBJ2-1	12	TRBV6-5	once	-	CASSYVGHEQFF	TGTGCCAGCAGTTACGTTGGGCATGAGCAGTTCTTC
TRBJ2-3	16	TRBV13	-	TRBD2	CASRDGLAGLTDTQYF	TGTGCCAGCAGGGACGGACTAGCGGGACTCACAGATACGCAGTATTTT
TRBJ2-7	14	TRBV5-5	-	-	CASSLTGSVYEQYF	TGTGCCAGCAGCTTAACAGGGTCTGTTTACGAGCAGTACTTC
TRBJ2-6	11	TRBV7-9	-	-	CASSSGSSPNF	TGTGCCAGCAGCTCTGGATCTAGCCCCAATTTC
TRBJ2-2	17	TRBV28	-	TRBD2	CASSFVTSGGLAGELFF	TGTGCCAGCAGTTTCGTTACTAGCGGGGGGTTGGCCGGGGAGCTGTTTTTT
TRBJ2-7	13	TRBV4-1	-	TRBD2	CASSQGWEGEQYF	TGCGCCAGCAGCCAAGGTTGGGAGGGGGAGCAGTACTTC
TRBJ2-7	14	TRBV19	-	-	CASSIRRAPYEQYF	TGTGCCAGTAGTATCCGCAGGGCTCCGTACGAGCAGTACTTC